This TCR beta chain was profiled in a study of CD8 T cells in ankylosing spondylitis. Overall study results and limits: Some motif variants were previously reported in reactive arthritis synovial fluid and blood. CD8+ disease-linked clones were present at relatively low frequencies in blood. Reportedly, matched ankylosing spondylitis synovial fluid was significantly enriched for disease-linked clones. Ankylosing spondylitis blood appeared to be characterized by a TCR beta motif of under ten highly homologous variants.

TCRdb ran MiXCR on the 5' RACE reads and lists one entry per CDR3 protein. The sample consists of roughly 230,000 distinct CDR3 sequences, 18% of them appearing once. Concerning this clonotype itself: As yet, its antigen is unknown.

The source is a male donor with ankylosing spondylitis or in good health (not recorded which). The source material was blood, either unsorted or a sorted T cell fraction (not recorded which).

CDR3 loop: CASSLDRELEQYF. The DNA for the CDR3 is TGTGCCAGCAGTTTAGACAGGGAGCTGGAGCAGTACTTC. The V and J genes are TRBV27 and TRBJ2-7; the match to TRBD1 covers 7 bases. J gave up 7 bases and V 2 bases, and 5 bases lay outside the gene matches. The CDR3 is made up of 13 amino acids. Germline assignment: CDR1 MNHEY and CDR2 SMNVEV (reference sequence).